This record looks at one T cell receptor beta chain sequence and its context. Profiled with immunoSEQ multiplex PCR; TCRdb holds only in-frame clones, not every one. The data show some 250,000 clones, 70% to 90% seen once. Participants, roughly 18 to 90 years old, spanned 24 US areas. These data belong to a study of blood T cell repertoires in COVID-19. The germline CDR1 and CDR2 sequences are MNHEY and SVGAGI. The CDR3 has 13 residues. Losses at the gene ends were 8 bases for V and 5 bases for J; bases not matched to a gene: 6. The TCR comes from a woman aged 50 to 60 who had recovered from COVID-19. The sample taken for sequencing was PBMCs or T cells enriched from blood (not recorded which). The rearrangement links TRBV6-5 to TRBJ1-5; 7 nucleotides agree with TRBD1. CDR3 DNA sequence: TGTGCCAGCGGGACAGCCTTCGATCAGCCCCAGCATTTT. Its translation: CASGTAFDQPQHF.